The rows below give T cell receptor beta chains drawn from one sample of a study of vaccination and CD4 T cells after COVID-19. Each CDR3 protein gets one entry after TCRdb re-called the PCR reads with MiXCR. The repertoire consists of 650 or so distinct CDR3 sequences, with about 10% occurring once and the leading ten covering about 33%. No antigens are known for them. Sequenced: CD4+ T cells from blood, cultured in vitro. Receptors were obtained from a human donor in good health. Each CDR3 is given with its conserved first and last residue. A D gene is named only where the DNA matches it firmly. Only part of the rows carry a size: once, few, many, or a class if the clone is expanded.

DNA	CDR3	V	size	D	J
TGTGCCAGCAGTGAAGAACAGGGGGCGAACACCGGGGAGCTGTTTTTT	CASSEEQGANTGELFF	TRBV2	few	TRBD1	TRBJ2-2
TGTGCCAGTAGTCCCCGGACTAGCGGGGGCATTCAGTACTTC	CASSPRTSGGIQYF	TRBV19	few	TRBD2	TRBJ2-4
TGTGCCATCCCCGGGACTAGCGGGGCCAATGAGCAGTTCTTC	CAIPGTSGANEQFF	TRBV2	large	TRBD2	TRBJ2-1
TGTGCCAGCAGCACCGGGACAGGGGCGCTGTATAGCAATCAGCCCCAGCATTTT	CASSTGTGALYSNQPQHF	TRBV12-3/TRBV12-4	medium-sized	TRBD1	TRBJ1-5
TGTGCCAGCAGGGCGGGACAAGGCGAGCAGTACTTC	CASRAGQGEQYF	TRBV28	medium-sized	NA	TRBJ2-7
TGTGCCAGCAGTGGGACGGACGGGTGGAGGCGAGAGCAGTACTTC	CASSGTDGWRREQYF	TRBV6-1	medium-sized	NA	TRBJ2-7
TGCGCCAGCAGTCTCCACCCAATGCACCTGACAGGGGGATTAAACACCGGGGAGCTGTTTTTT	CASSLHPMHLTGGLNTGELFF	TRBV4-1	NA	TRBD1	TRBJ2-2
TGTGCCAGCAGCCAGGGACAGGGGGTCCGGAAAAGCAATCAGCCCCAGCATTTT	CASSQGQGVRKSNQPQHF	TRBV7-4	large	TRBD1	TRBJ1-5
TGTGCCAGCAGCCAAGCCAGGGGATTGAGCGGCTACACCTTC	CASSQARGLSGYTF	TRBV3-1	once	NA	TRBJ1-2
TGTGCCAGCAGCCAAGTTGCCGAGGAAGGGGCGCTGAACACTGAAGCTTTCTTT	CASSQVAEEGALNTEAFF	TRBV3-1	NA	NA	TRBJ1-1
TGTGCCAGCAGCATGGGGATAAGCTACGAGCAGTACTTC	CASSMGISYEQYF	TRBV27	large	NA	TRBJ2-7
TGCGCCAGCAGCTCCTTAGCGGGGGCGGGCACCGGGGAGCTGTTTTTT	CASSSLAGAGTGELFF	TRBV5-1	few	TRBD2	TRBJ2-2